A selection of T cell receptor beta chains follows, all from one sample in a study of human T cells and chemical hapten exposure. A single record per CDR3 protein comes from TCRdb applying MiXCR to the RACE reads. The table has approximately 82,000 distinct CDR3 sequences, approximately 12% seen once; the top ten hold roughly 4%. The sample consisted of whole blood, taken in connection with sensitization to the hapten diphenylcyclopropenone (DPC). The source is a woman aged 55-70 years with alopecia areata. Some clones in this sample may be carry-over from other donors' samples. Each CDR3 is given without its conserved first and last residue. The D gene is left open where the match is weak. Clone size appears in some rows only: once, few, many, or a class for an expanded clone.

d_call: TRBD1; v_call: TRBV7-3; clone_size: few; cdr3_aa: ASSWTGGNEKLF
d_call: TRBD1; v_call: TRBV19; clone_size: many; cdr3_aa: ASSTRTGLGYT
d_call: NA; v_call: TRBV12-3/TRBV12-4; clone_size: NA; cdr3_aa: ASSFDEQF
d_call: NA; v_call: TRBV29-1; clone_size: many; cdr3_aa: SVVSVEGRTF
d_call: NA; v_call: TRBV5-5; clone_size: NA; cdr3_aa: ASPSLSLLSTEAYEQY
d_call: TRBD2; v_call: TRBV7-2; clone_size: few; cdr3_aa: ASSLVGSGVGETQY
d_call: TRBD2; v_call: TRBV11-2; clone_size: many; cdr3_aa: ASSALAGVYEQY
d_call: NA; v_call: TRBV10-1; clone_size: many; cdr3_aa: ASSERASARKAF
d_call: TRBD1; v_call: TRBV30; clone_size: many; cdr3_aa: AWSEGQGYFETQY
d_call: NA; v_call: TRBV29-1; clone_size: many; cdr3_aa: SGWDLGDTEAF
d_call: TRBD1; v_call: TRBV2; clone_size: many; cdr3_aa: ASRQGVYEQY
d_call: NA; v_call: TRBV12-3/TRBV12-4; clone_size: many; cdr3_aa: ASSLTGIGSEAF
d_call: TRBD2; v_call: TRBV3-1; clone_size: NA; cdr3_aa: ASSARLASTKNIQY
d_call: NA; v_call: TRBV29-1; clone_size: many; cdr3_aa: SASGANYGYT
d_call: NA; v_call: TRBV4-1; clone_size: many; cdr3_aa: ASSLENGRGANYGYT
d_call: TRBD1; v_call: TRBV29-1; clone_size: many; cdr3_aa: SVDSGGGYT
d_call: TRBD1; v_call: TRBV6-1; clone_size: NA; cdr3_aa: ASSEEGQGYGYT
d_call: NA; v_call: TRBV10-3; clone_size: few; cdr3_aa: AISESTGTLNTGELF
d_call: NA; v_call: TRBV30; clone_size: many; cdr3_aa: AWSGDSNQPQH
d_call: NA; v_call: TRBV10-1; clone_size: NA; cdr3_aa: ASSASFSSGIQY
d_call: TRBD2; v_call: TRBV2; clone_size: few; cdr3_aa: ASSQRETPSTDTQY
d_call: TRBD1; v_call: TRBV29-1; clone_size: NA; cdr3_aa: SGTGGTAGYGYT
d_call: NA; v_call: TRBV9; clone_size: NA; cdr3_aa: ASSVGEGMNTEAF
d_call: NA; v_call: TRBV3-1; clone_size: many; cdr3_aa: ASSQVGREQY
d_call: NA; v_call: TRBV28; clone_size: NA; cdr3_aa: ASSSPAQETQY
d_call: NA; v_call: TRBV6-6; clone_size: few; cdr3_aa: ASSFGGNTEAF
d_call: TRBD1; v_call: TRBV20-1; clone_size: many; cdr3_aa: SAISGQGYGYT
d_call: NA; v_call: TRBV7-6; clone_size: NA; cdr3_aa: ASSHGRRDNQPQH
d_call: NA; v_call: TRBV29-1; clone_size: NA; cdr3_aa: SVEGSTGTQY
d_call: NA; v_call: TRBV12-3/TRBV12-4; clone_size: NA; cdr3_aa: ASSGPFRGNEQF
d_call: TRBD2; v_call: TRBV12-3/TRBV12-4; clone_size: NA; cdr3_aa: ASSIAGGPSKTQY
d_call: NA; v_call: TRBV20-1; clone_size: many; cdr3_aa: SARVPTGGTEAF
d_call: NA; v_call: TRBV20-1; clone_size: few; cdr3_aa: SARVPPSPDTQY
d_call: NA; v_call: TRBV5-4; clone_size: many; cdr3_aa: ASSPFGANTEAF
d_call: NA; v_call: TRBV19; clone_size: many; cdr3_aa: ASSISGDASNEQF
d_call: NA; v_call: TRBV18; clone_size: few; cdr3_aa: ASSPSGVAFGYT
d_call: NA; v_call: TRBV15; clone_size: few; cdr3_aa: ATSTGSANQPQH
d_call: NA; v_call: TRBV6-5; clone_size: NA; cdr3_aa: ASSYSRDSFLPQH
d_call: NA; v_call: TRBV7-9; clone_size: NA; cdr3_aa: ASSTATANTEAF
d_call: NA; v_call: TRBV30; clone_size: once; cdr3_aa: AWNRAMNTEAF
d_call: NA; v_call: TRBV6-1; clone_size: few; cdr3_aa: ASRARGEQF
d_call: TRBD1; v_call: TRBV6-9; clone_size: many; cdr3_aa: ASSDLPLDREDGYT
d_call: NA; v_call: TRBV6-5; clone_size: NA; cdr3_aa: ASSPAGHFGIQPQH
d_call: NA; v_call: TRBV4-2; clone_size: many; cdr3_aa: ASSQDSPYRLGAGNTIY
d_call: NA; v_call: TRBV29-1; clone_size: many; cdr3_aa: SVGEGTSNYGYT